This TCR beta chain came from a study of T cells in Graves' hyperthyroidism and ophthalmopathy. General study results and limits: A model using 13 V-J features told ophthalmopathy apart from stable hyperthyroidism.

Patients with ophthalmopathy all had a Clinical Activity Score of at least 3, a NOSPECS grade of at least 4 and duration under 3 months. The diagnostic basis comprised clinical symptoms, serum thyroxine and TRAb, thyroid ultrasound and orbital computed tomography. Extraction of PBMCs used about 9.2 ml of fresh peripheral blood. Using RNA transcripts as the source, TCR beta CDR3 regions were amplified. Carried out on the TCR CDR3, a first-round RT-PCR used the HTBI primer set. TCRdb re-derived calls from the multiplex PCR reads in MiXCR, one entry per CDR3 protein. The table records about 410,000 distinct CDR3 sequences, roughly 14% of them present only once. In its sample, this clonotype was seen many times. Antigen: not known. The CDR3 has 14 residues. Trimming at V came to 5 bases and at J to 4 bases, leaving 3 bases not matched to a gene. CDR1 SGHTA and CDR2 FQGNSA come from the germline V gene.

The sample comprised blood. V is TRBV7-2 and J is TRBJ2-7; 12 bases agree with TRBD2. The clonotype comes from a man aged 18 to 30 with Graves' ophthalmopathy. The CDR3 protein is CASSPSGGGYEQYF. CDR3 bases: TGTGCCAGCAGCCCTAGCGGGGGGGGGTACGAGCAGTACTTC.